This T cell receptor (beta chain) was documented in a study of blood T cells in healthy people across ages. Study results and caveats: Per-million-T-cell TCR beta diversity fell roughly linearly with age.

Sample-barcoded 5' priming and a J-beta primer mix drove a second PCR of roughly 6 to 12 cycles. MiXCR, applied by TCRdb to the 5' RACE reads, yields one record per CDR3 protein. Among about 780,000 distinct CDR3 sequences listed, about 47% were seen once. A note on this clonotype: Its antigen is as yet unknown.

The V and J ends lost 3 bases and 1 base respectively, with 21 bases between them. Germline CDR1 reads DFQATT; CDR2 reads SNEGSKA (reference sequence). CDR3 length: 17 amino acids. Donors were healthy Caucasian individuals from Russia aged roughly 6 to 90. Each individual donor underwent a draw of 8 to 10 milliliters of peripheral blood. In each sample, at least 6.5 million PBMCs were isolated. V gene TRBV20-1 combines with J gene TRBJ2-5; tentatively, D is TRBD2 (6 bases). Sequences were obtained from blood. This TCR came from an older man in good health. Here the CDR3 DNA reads TGCAGTGCTAGGGGTAGTGTGAAGGGACTGCCCCAAGAGACCCAGTACTTC. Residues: CSARGSVKGLPQETQYF.